The entry that follows covers one T cell receptor (beta chain) sequence. This sample was taken from a study of blood T cell repertoires in COVID-19. About the study: COVID-19 samples collected from the United States, Italy and Spain covered acute and convalescent phases. From T cells, B-cell-depleted T cells, or PBMCs came the material, which was cDNA or gDNA.

As handled by the study authors: Reference gene primers were amplified, and this amplification served to estimate nucleated cell counts. Profiling relied on immunoSEQ multiplex PCR, and the TCRdb table lists in-frame clones only, not all of them. The DNA gave D and trimming, while V, J and clone size come from that table. The repertoire has about 140,000 clones, roughly four fifths of them found once; the top ten carry roughly 9%. This sequence was found in a woman between 45 and 65 years old with active or convalescent COVID-19. Sequenced sample: peripheral blood.

The CDR3 nucleotides are TGTGCCAGCAGTCCTAGGGGGGGGCCCGATGGCTACACCTTC. Protein: CASSPRGGPDGYTF. The rearrangement uses TRBV6-5 and TRBJ1-2; D possibly corresponds to TRBD1 (6 bases). CDR3 length equals 14 residues. V lost 5 bases and J lost 6, with 16 bases in between. From germline, CDR1 is MNHEY and CDR2 SVGAGI.